This passage covers 22 T cell receptor beta chains from one sample sequenced in a study of blood T cell repertoires in COVID-19. The protocol was immunoSEQ multiplex PCR, while the TCRdb copy is restricted to in-frame clones and leaves out a portion. Seen here are 13,000 or so clones, 90% observed once, and the top ten hold roughly 20%. The sequenced sample was peripheral blood. Receptor source: a human donor with active COVID-19. The donor label of this sample is uncertain.

J is TRBJ1-2 and V is TRBV2; possibly TRBD1 for D (5 bases). V lost 10 bases and J lost 8, with 20 bases in between. There are 13 residues in the CDR3. Germline V gives CDR1 SNHLY, CDR2 FYNNEI. The CDR3 DNA sequence: TGTGCCACCAAGCGGGGGGACGAGGGGGGCTACACCTTC. This sequence encodes CATKRGDEGGYTF. Variable domain in full (rest from reference TRBV2 and TRBJ1-2): EPEVTQTPSHQVTQMGQEVILRCVPISNHLYFYWYRQILGQKVEFLVSFYNNEISEKSEIFDDQFSVERPDGSNFTLKIRSTKLEDSAMYFCATKRGDEGGYTFGSGTRLTVV.

CDR3: CASSMGLAGKISTDTQYF. DNA of the CDR3: TGTGCCAGCAGCATGGGACTAGCGGGGAAGATTTCCACAGATACGCAGTATTTT. The gene calls are TRBV5-4 and TRBJ2-3; 13 bases agree with TRBD2. Germline CDR1 SGHNT, CDR2 YYREEE (reference sequence). Trimming removed 4 bases from V and 2 bases from J; junction bases left unmatched: 10. The CDR3 has 18 residues.

The CDR3: CASSQDLTAFYGYTF. CDR3 sequence (DNA): TGTGCCAGCAGCCAAGATCTCACCGCTTTCTACGGCTACACCTTC. The genes are TRBV3-1 (or the pseudogene TRBV3-2) and TRBJ1-2; D remains unclear. This CDR3 has 15 residues. V was cut by 0 bases and J by 8 bases, with 16 bases left in between. The germline gives CDR1 LGHDT, CDR2 YNNKEL (reference sequence).

V and J are TRBV7-9 and TRBJ1-1, with D perhaps matching TRBD1 (6 bases). Germline CDR1 and CDR2: SEHNR and FQNEAQ (reference sequence). V gave up 4 bases and J gave up 2 bases, with 17 bases separating them. CDR3 length equals 16 residues. The CDR3: CASSSPGGGPNTEAFF. DNA of the CDR3: TGTGCCAGCAGCTCCCCCGGCGGGGGGCCCAACACTGAAGCTTTCTTT.

This clone was counted a few times. This chain links TRBV19 with TRBJ1-4; D call uncertain. The length of the CDR3 is 16 residues. CDR1 LNHDA and CDR2 SQIVND come from the germline V gene (reference sequence). V shed 5 bases and J shed 8 bases, with 21 bases lying between them. The CDR3 is CASSPQFRGISEKLFF. The CDR3 bases are TGTGCCAGTAGTCCCCAATTTAGAGGGATCTCCGAAAAACTGTTTTTT.

The CDR3 region has the DNA TGCGCCAGCAGCCAGAACCCCGGGACAGGGGGCAATGGCTACACCTTC. Protein sequence: CASSQNPGTGGNGYTF. J is TRBJ1-2 and V is TRBV5-1; 12 bases agree with TRBD1. The ends lost 4 bases at V and 6 bases at J; junction bases unmatched: 10. This CDR3 comprises 16 residues. Germline V CDR1 and CDR2: SGHRS, YFSETQ. Complete variable domain (other parts from reference TRBV5-1 and TRBJ1-2): KAGVTQTPRYLIKTRGQQVTLSCSPISGHRSVSWYQQTPGQGLQFLFEYFSETQRNKGNFPGRFSGRQFSNSRSEMNVSTLELGDSALYLCASSQNPGTGGNGYTFGSGTRLTVV.

This sequence joins TRBV2 and TRBJ1-2; weak D call: TRBD1 (6 bases). V lost 5 bases to trimming and J lost 1 base, with 14 bases between them. The CDR3 runs to 15 residues. Looked up from germline, CDR1 is SNHLY and CDR2 is FYNNEI. CDR3 residues: CASSLQGVDNYGYTF. The DNA for the CDR3 is TGTGCCAGCAGTTTACAGGGAGTAGATAACTATGGCTACACCTTC.

This clone was counted between two and nine times. This chain uses TRBV28 with TRBJ2-1, with D possibly matching TRBD1 (6 bases). There are 19 residues in the CDR3. The V gene's germline CDR1 is MDHEN and CDR2 SYDVKM. V gave up 3 bases and J gave up 1 base, with 22 bases separating them. DNA for the CDR3: TGTGCCAGCAGTTTCGCAACTGCAGGGGTTTTTAGGTCCTACAATGAGCAGTTCTTC. Translated: CASSFATAGVFRSYNEQFF.

The chain recombines TRBV6-6 with TRBJ2-5; 11 nucleotides match TRBD1. The J segment lost 3 bases and the V segment lost 1 base, leaving 4 bases of the junction unmatched. Germline V gene sequence: CDR1 MNHNY, CDR2 SVGAGI (reference sequence). The CDR3 extends over 16 amino acids. The CDR3 sequence is CASSYWTGGPEETQYF. CDR3 nucleotides: TGTGCCAGCAGTTACTGGACAGGGGGCCCCGAAGAGACCCAGTACTTC.

The chain couples TRBV5-1 to TRBJ2-5; 8 nucleotides align to TRBD1. V trimming: 1 base; J trimming: 6 bases; junction bases outside the gene matches: 5. CDR3 length: 14 residues. CDR1 is SGHRS, CDR2 YFSETQ, per germline. The CDR3 reads CASSLNTGGQTQYF. The CDR3, as DNA: TGCGCCAGCAGCTTGAATACAGGGGGACAGACCCAGTACTTC.

This sequence joins TRBV12-3 or TRBV12-4 and TRBJ1-1; unclear D gene. Trimming took 6 bases from V and 5 from J, leaving 13 bases between them. The CDR3 has 13 amino acids. CDR3 coding DNA: TGTGCCAGCAGCCCCCAAGTCAGGACTGAAGCTTTCTTT. Translation gives CASSPQVRTEAFF.

The chain uses TRBV5-1 and TRBJ1-6, with TRBD1 as a possible D gene (6 bases). The germline V gene has CDR1 SGHRS and CDR2 YFSETQ. Trimming removed 3 bases at V and 0 bases at J, with 10 bases between. The CDR3 covers 16 residues. CDR3 residues: CASSYQGFSYNSPLHF. The CDR3 bases are TGCGCCAGCAGCTACCAGGGGTTCTCCTATAATTCACCCCTCCACTTT.

V and J are TRBV4-1 and TRBJ1-2; TRBD1 is a possible D gene (5 bases). CDR3 length: 15 residues. V was cut by 1 base and J by 0 bases, with 9 bases left in between. Looked up from germline, CDR1 is MGHRA and CDR2 is YSYEKL. The CDR3 region has the DNA TGCGCCAGCAGCCAAGCAGGGACTACTAACTATGGCTACACCTTC. This gives the protein CASSQAGTTNYGYTF.

This clone has a handful of counts. In DNA, the CDR3 is TGTGCCAGCAGTGAAATAACAGGGCTCGAGCAGTACTTC. This gives the protein CASSEITGLEQYF. The chain has TRBV2 and TRBJ2-7, with a weak D call TRBD1 (6 bases). Germline V lookup: CDR1 SNHLY, CDR2 FYNNEI. Trimming stripped 2 bases from V and 6 bases from J, with 11 bases between. The CDR3 spans 13 residues.

This chain uses TRBV14 with TRBJ1-1; no clear D gene. CDR3 length: 14 residues. V lost 2 bases, J lost 2 bases, and 9 bases lay in between. Germline values: CDR1 SGHDN, CDR2 FVKESK. The CDR3 sequence: CASSQRVKNTEAFF. The CDR3 DNA follows: TGTGCCAGCAGCCAACGGGTGAAAAACACTGAAGCTTTCTTT. Filled out from reference TRBV14 and TRBJ1-1, the complete variable domain reads EAGVTQFPSHSVIEKGQTVTLRCDPISGHDNLYWYRRVMGKEIKFLLHFVKESKQDESGMPNNRFLAERTGGTYSTLKVQPAELEDSGVYFCASSQRVKNTEAFFGQGTRLTVV.

This chain uses TRBV23-1 with TRBJ1-1; 9 bases map to TRBD1. TRBV23-1 falls under the ORF class, with uncertain function. The CDR3 runs 20 residues. After removal of 4 bases from V and 0 bases from J, the junction contained 18 bases not matched to a gene. CDR3: CASSPSLQPDRGRMNTEAFF. DNA of the CDR3: TGCGCCAGCAGTCCCTCCCTACAGCCGGACAGGGGACGGATGAACACTGAAGCTTTCTTT.

This chain connects TRBV19 to TRBJ1-5; TRBD1 matches 7 bases. Germline V CDR1 and CDR2: LNHDA, SQIVND (reference sequence). There are 15 residues in the CDR3. Germline trimming cut 7 bases from V and 1 base from J; bases unmatched to any gene: 7. CDR3 sequence reads: CASTLTGKSNQPQHF. DNA of the CDR3: TGTGCCAGTACCCTGACAGGGAAAAGCAATCAGCCCCAGCATTTT. Variable domain in full (rest from reference TRBV19 and TRBJ1-5): DGGITQSPKYLFRKEGQNVTLSCEQNLNHDAMYWYRQDPGQGLRLIYYSQIVNDFQKGDIAEGYSVSREKKESFPLTVTSAQKNPTAFYLCASTLTGKSNQPQHFGDGTRLSIL.

Relative to its sample, this clone is large. The chain carries TRBV15 and TRBJ1-4, with unresolved D. The CDR3 covers 13 residues. Per germline, CDR1 LNHNV and CDR2 YYDKDF (reference sequence). V was clipped by 8 bases and J by 2 bases, with 9 bases between them. The CDR3 nucleotides are TGTGCCACCGGAGACTTTACTAATGAAAAACTGTTTTTT. This sequence encodes CATGDFTNEKLFF.

The CDR3 bases are TGTGCCAGCAGCTTCGCGGGGAAAAGGAGCAATCAGCCCCAGCATTTT. As protein: CASSFAGKRSNQPQHF. The chain carries TRBV5-6 and TRBJ1-5; no definite D call. The CDR3 loop spans 16 amino acids. Germline assignment: CDR1 SGHDT and CDR2 YYEEEE. V was trimmed by 2 bases and J by 1 base, leaving 13 bases between them.

The V and J genes are TRBV11-2 and TRBJ1-4; perhaps TRBD1 as D (5 bases). The CDR3 runs 15 residues. The germline V gene encodes CDR1 SGHAT and CDR2 FQNNGV. V was shortened by 3 bases and J by 5 bases, with 13 bases between the two germline ends. In nucleotides, the CDR3 is TGTGCCAGCAGCTTGGCCGGGGGTCCGAATGAAAAACTGTTTTTT. It specifies CASSLAGGPNEKLFF.

For the CDR3, the DNA is TGTGCCAGCAATCCATCTGGGGCCAACGTCCTGACTTTC. Residues: CASNPSGANVLTF. The gene calls are TRBV6-5 and TRBJ2-6; D remains unclear. Trimming took off 7 bases at V and 1 base at J, with 5 bases between the two ends. This CDR3 is built from 13 residues. CDR1 and CDR2 (germline): MNHEY, SVGAGI.

The chain has TRBV15 and TRBJ2-1, with D possibly TRBD1 on 6 matching bases. The V gene's germline CDR1 is LNHNV and CDR2 YYDKDF (reference sequence). The ends were cut back, 1 base at V and 6 bases at J, with 10 bases in the middle. The CDR3 spans 14 residues. As DNA, the CDR3 is TGTGCCACCAGCAGAGTCAACAGGGTCAATGAGCAGTTCTTC. Its translation: CATSRVNRVNEQFF.